A single sample gave rise to the 25 T cell receptor beta chains below, sequenced in a study of CD8 T cells in Susac syndrome. After extraction with the RNeasy kit, about 0.45 to 1 ug of the RNA was reverse transcribed using random hexamers. TCRdb analysed the immunoSEQ multiplex PCR reads with MiXCR anew, one entry per CDR3 protein. The sample holds about 76,000 distinct CDR3 sequences, roughly nine tenths seen once. What was sequenced was CD8+ T cells from PBMCs. The receptors shown here come from a human donor with multiple sclerosis.

The chain couples TRBV6-5 to TRBJ2-2; no clear D gene. Trimming left V 0 bases short and J 6 bases short, with 8 bases between. The CDR3 is 14 residues long. The V gene's germline CDR1 is MNHEY and CDR2 SVGAGI. Here the CDR3 reads CASSYSGIPGELFF. The CDR3 DNA reads as TGTGCCAGCAGTTACTCGGGCATTCCCGGGGAGCTGTTTTTT.

The chain has TRBV6-5 and TRBJ2-7; 11 bases are a match to TRBD2. The CDR3 is 15 amino acids. Trimming cost V 5 bases and J 2 bases; bases outside gene matches: 5. Germline V gives CDR1 MNHEY, CDR2 SVGAGI. CDR3 sequence reads: CASSPLAGATYEQYF. As DNA, the CDR3 is TGTGCCAGCAGTCCACTAGCGGGGGCCACCTACGAGCAGTACTTC.

The chain carries TRBV20-1 and TRBJ2-1; 8 nucleotides align to TRBD2. This CDR3 has 13 residues. Germline-derived CDR1 and CDR2 are DFQATT and SNEGSKA (reference sequence). V lost 6 bases to trimming and J lost 6 bases; unmatched junction nucleotides: 7. CDR3 DNA sequence: TGCAGTGCAGCCCTGACTAGCGTCAATGAGCAGTTCTTC. Residues: CSAALTSVNEQFF.

The rearrangement uses TRBV6-1 and TRBJ2-1, with 11 nucleotides matching TRBD2. V lost 6 bases to trimming and J lost 5 bases; unmatched junction nucleotides: 6. CDR1 is MNHNS, CDR2 SASEGT, per germline. There are 15 residues in the CDR3. The CDR3: CASSWLAGGHNEQFF. The CDR3 DNA follows: TGTGCCAGCAGCTGGCTAGCGGGAGGTCACAATGAGCAGTTCTTC.

The chain carries TRBV29-1 and TRBJ2-5, with D perhaps matching TRBD2 (5 bases). This CDR3 is 18 amino acids long. V lost 3 bases to trimming and J lost 5 bases, with 28 bases between them. CDR1 and CDR2 from the germline V gene are SQVTM and ANQGSEA. In DNA, the CDR3 is TGCAGCGTTGAGGGTCTGGAGGAATCTTTTCACCATGACGAGACCCAGTACTTC. Its protein is CSVEGLEESFHHDETQYF.

The chain uses TRBV2 and TRBJ1-1; TRBD1 matches 7 bases. Trimming removed 5 bases from V and 11 bases from J; junction bases left unmatched: 2. This CDR3 spans 10 amino acids. Germline lookup yields CDR1 SNHLY and CDR2 FYNNEI. The CDR3 nucleotides are TGTGCCAGCAGTACAGGGGTGGCTTTCTTT. This translates into CASSTGVAFF.

The chain recombines TRBV10-3 with TRBJ2-7, with 7 bases identical to TRBD1. V lost 6 bases, J lost 4 bases, and 6 bases stayed unmatched. This CDR3 is built from 13 residues. Germline V gene lookup returns CDR1 ENHRY and CDR2 SYGVKD. The CDR3 nucleotides read TGTGCCATCAGCGACCCGGGACAGTACGAGCAGTACTTC. Amino acids: CAISDPGQYEQYF.

V gene TRBV20-1 combines with J gene TRBJ2-7; no firm D call. Per the germline V gene, CDR1 is DFQATT and CDR2 is SNEGSKA (reference sequence). The CDR3 runs 13 residues. Trimming took off 1 base at V and 6 bases at J, with 13 bases between the two ends. CDR3 amino acids: CSARGARDFEQYF. In nucleotides, the CDR3 is TGCAGTGCTAGAGGGGCTCGAGACTTCGAGCAGTACTTC.

The chain employs TRBV30 and TRBJ2-1; D not resolved. The V gene's germline CDR1 is GTSNPN and CDR2 SVGIG (reference sequence). V was trimmed by 0 bases and J by 9 bases, leaving 3 bases between them. CDR3 length equals 10 residues. In nucleotides, the CDR3 is TGTGCCTGGAGTGTATCTGAGCAGTTCTTC. The encoded protein is CAWSVSEQFF.

The chain is built from TRBV19 and TRBJ1-1; no definite D call. Trimming removed 1 base at V and 1 base at J, with 4 bases between. The CDR3 covers 13 residues. Germline CDR1 is LNHDA and CDR2 is SQIVND (reference sequence). This chain's CDR3 is CASSIGGNTEAFF. The CDR3 DNA reads as TGTGCCAGTAGTATAGGTGGGAACACTGAAGCTTTCTTT. Full variable domain (missing parts from reference TRBV19 and TRBJ1-1): DGGITQSPKYLFRKEGQNVTLSCEQNLNHDAMYWYRQDPGQGLRLIYYSQIVNDFQKGDIAEGYSVSREKKESFPLTVTSAQKNPTAFYLCASSIGGNTEAFFGQGTRLTVV.

The J gene is TRBJ1-3, the V gene TRBV9; D is unresolved. The V gene lost 0 bases and the J gene lost 4 bases, with 11 bases spanning the gap. CDR3 size: 15 residues. In germline, CDR1 is SGDLS, CDR2 YYNGEE. Here the CDR3 DNA reads TGTGCCAGCAGCGTAGCCGGTAGCGAGGGAAACACCATATATTTT. It translates to CASSVAGSEGNTIYF.

This clonotype appeared once. The chain combines TRBV6-4 with TRBJ1-3; D is unclear. There are 15 residues in the CDR3. The V gene lost 4 bases and the J gene lost 1 base, with 11 bases spanning the gap. Per the germline V gene, CDR1 is MRHNA and CDR2 is SNTAGT. CDR3 nucleotides: TGTGCCAGCAGTGGTGGACGGGTGTCTGGAAACACCATATATTTT. Protein sequence: CASSGGRVSGNTIYF.

The chain is built from TRBV9 and TRBJ2-4; 7 nucleotides agree with TRBD2. This CDR3 has 15 amino acids. Germline loops: CDR1 SGDLS, CDR2 YYNGEE. J was trimmed by 6 bases and V by 4 bases; bases with no gene match: 10. CDR3 sequence reads: CASSSSGRAGNIQYF. CDR3 nucleotide sequence: TGTGCCAGCAGCTCCTCGGGGAGGGCCGGAAACATTCAGTACTTC.

The chain joins TRBV28 to TRBJ1-2, with TRBD1 matching over 8 bases. CDR1 is MDHEN and CDR2 is SYDVKM in the germline V gene. V shed 5 bases, J shed 2 bases, and the junction held 7 bases outside the gene matches. CDR3 size: 15 residues. CDR3 region: CASSLTGQGNYGYTF. The CDR3 DNA sequence: TGTGCCAGCAGTCTGACCGGACAGGGAAACTATGGCTACACCTTC.

J is TRBJ2-7 and V is TRBV4-3; D tentatively fits TRBD1 or TRBD2 (5 bases each). V gave up 6 bases and J gave up 5 bases, with 17 bases separating them. CDR3 length: 14 amino acids. Germline CDR1 reads LGHNA; CDR2 reads YSLEER. CDR3 residues: CASSPGSQEDEQYF. The CDR3 DNA is TGCGCCAGCAGTCCAGGGTCGCAGGAGGACGAGCAGTACTTC.

The CDR3 bases are TGTGCCAGCAGCCAACGGGACATTGCCTACGAGCAGTACTTC. Its protein product is CASSQRDIAYEQYF. The chain links TRBV14 to TRBJ2-7; possible D gene TRBD1, 6 bases. Germline V CDR1 and CDR2: SGHDN, FVKESK. The CDR3 is 14 amino acids. V was trimmed by 2 bases and J by 2 bases, leaving 10 bases between them.

The V call is TRBV6-2 or TRBV6-3, the J call TRBJ2-1, with 8 nucleotides matching TRBD2. V was clipped by 2 bases and J by 4 bases; unmatched bases: 10. Germline lookup yields CDR1 MNHEY and CDR2 SVGEGT. This CDR3 is built from 17 residues. The CDR3 here is CASSYQRGGLGYNEQFF. The CDR3 region has the DNA TGTGCCAGCAGTTACCAAAGAGGGGGACTAGGATACAATGAGCAGTTCTTC.

The J gene is TRBJ1-4, the V gene TRBV21-1; the listed D gene, TRBD1, was not tested against the DNA. TRBV21-1 is deemed a pseudogene. The CDR3 loop spans 15 amino acids. CDR3 loop: CASMPPAGGCEKLFF. In nucleotides, the CDR3 is TGTGCCAGCATGCCCCCGGCAGGGGGGTGTGAAAAACTGTTTTTT.

This chain uses TRBV7-2 with TRBJ2-7, with a weak D call TRBD1 (6 bases). With 3 bases removed from V and 3 bases from J, the gap between germline ends came to 15 bases. CDR3 length equals 15 residues. Germline V lookup: CDR1 SGHTA, CDR2 FQGNSA. This CDR3 reads CASSFGTSPNYEQYF. Here the CDR3 DNA reads TGTGCCAGCAGCTTCGGGACAAGCCCAAACTACGAGCAGTACTTC.

The chain employs TRBV29-1 and TRBJ1-2; D gene uncertain. V lost 7 bases, J lost 2 bases, and 20 bases lay in between. Germline-derived CDR1 and CDR2 are SQVTM and ANQGSEA. This CDR3 region has 15 residues. The CDR3 sequence is CSARDPGPPNYGYTF. The CDR3 coding sequence is TGCAGCGCTCGGGATCCGGGTCCCCCCAACTATGGCTACACCTTC.

V usage is TRBV12-3 or TRBV12-4 and J usage is TRBJ1-5, with 8 bases identical to TRBD1. V gave up 4 bases and J gave up 5 bases; unmatched junction bases: 7. This CDR3 spans 15 amino acids. CDR3 sequence (DNA): TGTGCCAGCAGTTCCCTTCAGGGGGCGGATCAGCCCCAGCATTTT. Residues: CASSSLQGADQPQHF.

The chain uses TRBV7-9 and TRBJ1-1; D perhaps matches TRBD1 (5 bases). There are 16 residues in the CDR3. V was trimmed by 5 bases and J by 0 bases, leaving 16 bases between them. Germline V gene sequence: CDR1 SEHNR, CDR2 FQNEAQ (reference sequence). The CDR3 DNA follows: TGTGCCAGCAGCACGACTCCGGGACCCGTGAACACTGAAGCTTTCTTT. This sequence encodes CASSTTPGPVNTEAFF. Together with reference TRBV7-9 and TRBJ1-1, the CDR3 gives the full variable domain: DTGVSQNPRHKITKRGQNVTFRCDPISEHNRLYWYRQTLGQGPEFLTYFQNEAQLEKSRLLSDRFSAERPKGSFSTLEIQRTEQGDSAMYLCASSTTPGPVNTEAFFGQGTRLTVV.

This clonotype was seen more than once but under ten times. The chain uses TRBV12-5 and TRBJ1-1; D remains ambiguous. The CDR3 has 12 residues. Germline CDR1 reads LGHNT; CDR2 reads FRNRAP. V lost 5 bases and J 2 bases, leaving 6 bases between the germline ends. The CDR3 sequence is CASGQANTEAFF. The CDR3 DNA sequence: TGTGCTAGTGGTCAAGCTAACACTGAAGCTTTCTTT.

V and J are TRBV18 and TRBJ2-1; no reliable D call. CDR1 is KGHSH and CDR2 is LQKENI in the germline V gene. The CDR3 covers 18 residues. Deletions cut 6 bases from V and 0 bases from J, with 21 bases between. The CDR3 spells CASSPDSKPESSYNEQFF. The CDR3 DNA reads TGTGCCAGCTCCCCCGACTCCAAACCCGAGAGCTCCTACAATGAGCAGTTCTTC.

V gene TRBV9 combines with J gene TRBJ1-4, with D perhaps TRBD1 (6 bases). This CDR3 has 16 amino acids. Trimming stripped 4 bases from V and 0 bases from J, with 13 bases between. CDR1 SGDLS and CDR2 YYNGEE come from the germline V gene. CDR3 in amino acids: CASSSRQAATNEKLFF. The DNA for the CDR3 is TGTGCCAGCAGCTCACGACAGGCTGCAACTAATGAAAAACTGTTTTTT.